The subject of this entry is one T cell receptor (beta chain). The antigen is not known. Germline V lookup: CDR1 SEHNR, CDR2 FQNEAQ (reference sequence). The CDR3 runs 13 residues. V shed 9 bases, J shed 4 bases, and the junction held 6 bases outside the gene matches. The data derive from a study of CD8 T cell repertoires and HIV-1 epitope variants. Sequencing was performed with immunoSEQ multiplex PCR; in TCRdb, only in-frame clones are kept and a portion is missing. The data show almost 4,500 clones, 65% seen once. Sequencing was done on a sample of cultured CD8+ T cells derived from PBMCs. This sequence was found in a male donor with HIV. The V and J genes are TRBV7-9 and TRBJ2-7; 10 positions match TRBD1. CDR3 DNA sequence: TGTGCCAGTCGACAGGGGGCTCGGTACGAGCAGTACTTC. It translates to CASRQGARYEQYF.